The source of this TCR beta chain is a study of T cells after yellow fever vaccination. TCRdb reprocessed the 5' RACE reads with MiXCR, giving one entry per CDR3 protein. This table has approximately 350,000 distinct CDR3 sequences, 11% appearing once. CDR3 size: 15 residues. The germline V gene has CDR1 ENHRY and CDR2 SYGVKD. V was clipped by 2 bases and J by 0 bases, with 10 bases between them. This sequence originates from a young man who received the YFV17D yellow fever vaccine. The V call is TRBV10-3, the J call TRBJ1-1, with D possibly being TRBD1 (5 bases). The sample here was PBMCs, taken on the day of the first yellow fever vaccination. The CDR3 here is CAISEQTAMNTEAFF. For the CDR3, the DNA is TGTGCCATCAGTGAGCAGACAGCTATGAACACTGAAGCTTTCTTT.